The 27 T cell receptor beta chains given below trace back to one sample, sequenced in a study of cytomegalovirus exposure and HLA in healthy donors (dated by TCRdb to the late 2010s). The library was made by the immunoSEQ multiplex PCR assay. The multiplex PCR relied on a mix of 60 forward primers for TCR Vbeta segments and 13 reverse primers for TCR Jbeta segments. This immuneACCESS table, as held by TCRdb, lists in-frame sequences with V and J called but not all clones. Of the missing ones, under half trace to an unresolved V gene in checked studies; the others have no known cause. This sample comprises 150,000 to 200,000 clones, roughly 85% of them detected only once. In total, the top ten clones hold about 2% of the sample. The sample comprised PBMCs. These receptors all come from a man between 18 and 29 years old in good health and CMV-seropositive.

The gene calls are TRBV27 and TRBJ2-7; D perhaps matches TRBD2 (5 bases). Germline CDR1 MNHEY, CDR2 SMNVEV (reference sequence). V was clipped by 8 bases and J by 0 bases, with 11 bases between them. This CDR3 is built from 13 residues. The CDR3 spells CASSSGSSYEQYF. The CDR3 region has the DNA TGTGCCAGCTCCAGTGGGAGCTCCTACGAGCAGTACTTC.

J is TRBJ2-6 and V is TRBV7-2; D remains unclear. Between the trimmed V and J ends, which lost 5 bases and 1 base, there was a span of 6 bases. Germline CDR1 reads SGHTA; CDR2 reads FQGNSA. This CDR3 has 14 amino acids. The CDR3 loop reads CASSQTSGANVLTF. The CDR3 DNA reads TGTGCCAGCAGCCAGACATCTGGGGCCAACGTCCTGACTTTC.

This clone is a singleton in its sample. The rearrangement joins TRBV7-9 to TRBJ2-2; the match to TRBD1 covers 7 bases. Germline V lookup: CDR1 SEHNR, CDR2 FQNEAQ (reference sequence). This CDR3 has 17 residues. V trimming: 5 bases; J trimming: 5 bases; junction bases outside the gene matches: 14. CDR3 coding DNA: TGTGCCAGCAGCCCTCCGAGACAGGGTCTTGGAACCGGGGAGCTGTTTTTT. Residues: CASSPPRQGLGTGELFF.

The V call is TRBV2, the J call TRBJ1-2; D is possibly TRBD1 (5 bases). This CDR3 has 13 residues. CDR1 and CDR2 from the germline V gene are SNHLY and FYNNEI. Trimming left V 7 bases short and J 3 bases short, with 12 bases between. The CDR3 coding sequence is TGTGCCAGCAAACCAGGGACTTACTATGGCTACACCTTC. The encoded protein is CASKPGTYYGYTF.

V usage is TRBV7-6 and J usage is TRBJ2-1, with 12 positions matching TRBD1. Germline V gene lookup returns CDR1 SGHVS and CDR2 FNYEAQ. The junction had 8 bases not matched to a gene; V was cut back by 5 bases and J by 9 bases. The CDR3 sequence is 15 residues long. The CDR3 sequence is CASSLGQGAAGEQFF. The CDR3 region has the DNA TGTGCCAGCAGCCTGGGACAGGGGGCGGCCGGTGAGCAGTTCTTC.

The V and J genes are TRBV5-6 and TRBJ2-1, with 7 bases matching TRBD1. The junction had 2 bases not matched to a gene; V was cut back by 5 bases and J by 9 bases. The CDR3 has 11 amino acids. Germline CDR1 is SGHDT and CDR2 is YYEEEE. Written as DNA, the CDR3 is TGTGCCAGCAGAGGGGGCGTTGAGCAGTTCTTC. Translation: CASRGGVEQFF. Full variable domain (outside the CDR3, taken from reference TRBV5-6 and TRBJ2-1): DAGVTQSPTHLIKTRGQQVTLRCSPKSGHDTVSWYQQALGQGPQFIFQYYEEEERQRGNFPDRFSGHQFPNYSSELNVNALLLGDSALYLCASRGGVEQFFGPGTRLTVL.

The J gene is TRBJ2-7, the V gene TRBV14, with 8 positions matching TRBD1. Trimming removed 6 bases from V and 0 bases from J; junction bases left unmatched: 4. CDR3 length: 14 amino acids. Germline V gene data show CDR1 as SGHDN and CDR2 as FVKESK. CDR3 sequence (DNA): TGTGCCAGCAGACGGACAGGGAACTCCTACGAGCAGTACTTC. Translating it yields CASRRTGNSYEQYF.

This sequence joins TRBV5-1 and TRBJ1-1, with no clear D. The CDR3 totals 14 residues. Between the trimmed V and J ends, which lost 2 bases and 2 bases, there was a span of 10 bases. In germline, CDR1 is SGHRS, CDR2 YFSETQ. The CDR3 nucleotides read TGCGCCAGCAGCTTTCGGGTGAGCAACACTGAAGCTTTCTTT. Its protein is CASSFRVSNTEAFF.

The V call is TRBV29-1, the J call TRBJ2-1, with 9 bases that match TRBD1. The germline gives CDR1 SQVTM, CDR2 ANQGSEA. The CDR3 length is 15 residues. Trimming cost V 3 bases and J 6 bases; bases outside gene matches: 9. The CDR3 protein is CSVEFRDRESNEQFF. The CDR3 DNA is TGCAGCGTTGAGTTCCGGGACAGGGAGTCCAATGAGCAGTTCTTC.

This chain uses TRBV4-1 with TRBJ1-1, with D unclear. V shed 3 bases and J shed 5 bases, with 16 bases lying between them. CDR3 length: 15 amino acids. CDR1 and CDR2 (germline): MGHRA, YSYEKL. The CDR3 DNA reads as TGCGCCAGCAGCCAGATCACCGGGTATGGGACTGAAGCTTTCTTT. Translated: CASSQITGYGTEAFF.

J is TRBJ1-2 and V is TRBV25-1; no definite D call. This CDR3 comprises 16 residues. The germline V gene encodes CDR1 MGHDK and CDR2 SYGVNS. Trimming removed 4 bases at V and 0 bases at J, with 15 bases between. The CDR3 here is CASSVSSKAANYGYTF. The CDR3 bases are TGTGCCAGCAGTGTGTCGAGCAAGGCGGCTAACTATGGCTACACCTTC.

This clone was recorded only once. The rearrangement links TRBV7-9 to TRBJ1-2; 10 bases agree with TRBD1. CDR3 length equals 19 residues. The V gene end was trimmed by 4 bases and the J gene end by 6 bases; junction bases not matched to a gene: 20. In germline, CDR1 is SEHNR, CDR2 FQNEAQ (reference sequence). CDR3 region: CASSSQPGTGELLRDGYTF. CDR3 nucleotides: TGTGCCAGCAGCTCACAACCGGGGACAGGGGAGTTATTGAGAGATGGCTACACCTTC.

The rearrangement joins TRBV4-2 to TRBJ1-2, with a tentative D call TRBD1 (6 bases). The V and J ends lost 0 bases and 4 bases respectively, with 12 bases between them. The CDR3 length is 15 residues. Germline V gene sequence: CDR1 LGHNA, CDR2 YNFKEQ. In DNA form, the CDR3 reads TGTGCCAGCAGCCAAGAGAGGGGGAAGGCCTATGGCTACACCTTC. Residues: CASSQERGKAYGYTF.

The chain carries TRBV2 and TRBJ2-1; 8 bases match TRBD2. This CDR3 has 14 amino acids. Trimming removed 6 bases from V and 9 bases from J; junction bases left unmatched: 10. Per the germline V gene, CDR1 is SNHLY and CDR2 is FYNNEI. CDR3 region: CASRRGAGGTEQFF. CDR3 DNA: TGTGCCAGCAGACGGGGGGCGGGGGGCACTGAGCAGTTCTTC.

This chain joins TRBV7-9 and TRBJ2-1; 7 bases are shared with TRBD1. The V gene end was trimmed by 5 bases and the J gene end by 3 bases; junction bases not matched to a gene: 1. CDR3 length: 13 amino acids. Looked up from germline, CDR1 is SEHNR and CDR2 is FQNEAQ (reference sequence). CDR3 nucleotides: TGTGCCAGCAGCGGGGACAGCTACAATGAGCAGTTCTTC. Amino acid sequence: CASSGDSYNEQFF.

V is TRBV9 and J is TRBJ2-7; no reliable D call. Trimming shortened V by 0 bases and J by 2 bases, and 9 bases separated the two germline ends. Looked up from germline, CDR1 is SGDLS and CDR2 is YYNGEE. The CDR3 sequence is 14 residues long. CDR3 sequence: CASSVGSVPYEQYF. CDR3 DNA: TGTGCCAGCAGCGTAGGCAGTGTGCCCTACGAGCAGTACTTC.

The chain uses TRBV9 and TRBJ1-3, with D perhaps TRBD1 (6 bases). The CDR3 runs to 16 residues. Germline lookup yields CDR1 SGDLS and CDR2 YYNGEE. V was trimmed by 0 bases and J by 3 bases, leaving 13 bases between them. The CDR3 nucleotides are TGTGCCAGCAGCGTAGGACCCGAGGGGGTTGGAAACACCATATATTTT. Translation: CASSVGPEGVGNTIYF.

This clone has a single count. This chain connects TRBV7-8 to TRBJ1-5; D uncertain. Germline lookup yields CDR1 SGHVS and CDR2 FQNEAQ. CDR3 length: 15 residues. The V and J ends lost 1 base and 1 base respectively, with 8 bases between them. DNA for the CDR3: TGTGCCAGCAGCTTAGGTCGGGTGAGCAATCAGCCCCAGCATTTT. Translation: CASSLGRVSNQPQHF. Filled out from reference TRBV7-8 and TRBJ1-5, the complete variable domain reads GAGVSQSPRYKVAKRGQDVALRCDPISGHVSLFWYQQALGQGPEFLTYFQNEAQLDKSGLPSDRFFAERPEGSVSTLKIQRTQQEDSAVYLCASSLGRVSNQPQHFGDGTRLSIL.

This chain uses TRBV15 with TRBJ1-3, with 9 positions matching TRBD1. The CDR3 contains 16 residues. Germline assignment: CDR1 LNHNV and CDR2 YYDKDF (reference sequence). V dropped 5 bases and J dropped 4; count of bases not matched to a gene: 9. The CDR3 nucleotides are TGTGCCACCAGCGGGAAACAGGGGGCGTCCGGAAACACCATATATTTT. Translation gives CATSGKQGASGNTIYF.

This clone came up once. DNA of the CDR3: TGTGCCAGCAGCGTAGCTAGGGGAGAGCAGTTCTTC. This gives the protein CASSVARGEQFF. The chain recombines TRBV9 with TRBJ2-1, with TRBD1 as a possible D gene (5 bases). V was cut by 0 bases and J by 10 bases, with 8 bases left in between. Per germline, CDR1 SGDLS and CDR2 YYNGEE. The CDR3 loop spans 12 amino acids.

The CDR3 reads CAWSTGSYNSPLHF. The CDR3 bases are TGTGCCTGGAGTACAGGGTCCTATAATTCACCCCTCCACTTT. The genes are TRBV30 and TRBJ1-6; D is possibly TRBD1 (6 bases). The CDR3 sequence is 14 residues long. Between the trimmed V and J ends, which lost 2 bases and 1 base, there was a span of 6 bases. The V gene's germline CDR1 is GTSNPN and CDR2 SVGIG (reference sequence).

The chain employs TRBV5-6 and TRBJ1-2; TRBD1 aligns across 7 bases. The V segment lost 3 bases and the J segment 5 bases; nucleotides outside the gene matches: 4. This CDR3 is built from 13 residues. The germline gives CDR1 SGHDT, CDR2 YYEEEE. The CDR3 nucleotides are TGTGCCAGCAGCTACGGGACAGTATATGGCTACACCTTC. Amino acids: CASSYGTVYGYTF.

The chain carries TRBV15 and TRBJ2-3, with TRBD2 as a possible D gene (5 bases). Germline CDR1 and CDR2: LNHNV and YYDKDF (reference sequence). Trimming removed 7 bases from V and 4 bases from J, with 12 bases in between. The CDR3 loop spans 13 amino acids. The CDR3 nucleotides read TGTGCCACCACCCAGAGGGCCGCAGATACGCAGTATTTT. This translates into CATTQRAADTQYF.

This clone was detected once. The V and J genes are TRBV6-5 and TRBJ1-6; 7 positions agree with TRBD1. Germline CDR1 MNHEY, CDR2 SVGAGI. The CDR3 loop spans 15 amino acids. V shed 6 bases, J shed 3 bases, and the junction held 5 bases outside the gene matches. CDR3 residues: CASSPGGYYNSPLHF. The CDR3 DNA is TGTGCCAGCAGCCCAGGGGGATACTATAATTCACCCCTCCACTTT.

This chain joins TRBV30 and TRBJ2-3; 10 bases map to TRBD2. Germline V CDR1 and CDR2: GTSNPN, SVGIG (reference sequence). The CDR3 contains 14 residues. V trimming: 5 bases; J trimming: 4 bases; junction bases outside the gene matches: 6. CDR3 loop: CAWSSGGPPDTQYF. Written as DNA, the CDR3 is TGTGCCTGGTCTAGCGGGGGCCCGCCAGATACGCAGTATTTT.

The rearrangement joins TRBV9 to TRBJ2-5; D perhaps matches TRBD2 (5 bases). The germline V gene has CDR1 SGDLS and CDR2 YYNGEE. The CDR3 has 14 amino acids. Deletions cut 4 bases from V and 0 bases from J, with 10 bases between. CDR3 residues: CASSPGSNQETQYF. In DNA, the CDR3 is TGTGCCAGCAGCCCTGGGAGTAACCAAGAGACCCAGTACTTC.

This clone was picked up one time. V usage is TRBV27 and J usage is TRBJ1-1, with D possibly being TRBD1 (5 bases). Between the trimmed V and J ends, which lost 8 bases and 4 bases, there was a span of 8 bases. Germline-derived CDR1 and CDR2 are MNHEY and SMNVEV (reference sequence). The CDR3 totals 11 residues. CDR3 sequence reads: CASAGLTEAFF. Written as DNA, the CDR3 is TGTGCCAGCGCGGGGCTCACTGAAGCTTTCTTT.